This is a list of T cell receptor beta chains from one sample in a study of T cell responses to AZD1222 COVID-19 vaccine. Sequencing was performed with immunoSEQ multiplex PCR; in TCRdb, only in-frame clones are kept and a portion is missing. The table lists roughly 260,000 clones, approximately 93% of them singletons. This specimen was peripheral blood, taken on day 0 of AZD1222 vaccination. The origin of the receptors is an adult in good health. Each CDR3 is given with its conserved first and last residue. The order of the fields is J gene, V gene, D gene, clone size, CDR3 DNA, CDR3 protein. The D gene is left open where the match is weak. Size values are once, few and many counts, or a class for expanded clones, and some rows have none.

j_call: TRBJ2-1; v_call: TRBV27; d_call: TRBD2; clone_size: once; cdr3_nt: TGTGCCAGCAGTTACCTCTTCGGGAGCGGGGGGCCCAATGAGCAGTTCTTC; cdr3_aa: CASSYLFGSGGPNEQFF
j_call: TRBJ2-7; v_call: TRBV5-1; d_call: TRBD2; clone_size: -; cdr3_nt: TGCGCCAGCAGCCTTTCAGCGGGAGGCACCTCCTACGAGCAGTACTTC; cdr3_aa: CASSLSAGGTSYEQYF
j_call: TRBJ1-5; v_call: TRBV28; d_call: -; clone_size: once; cdr3_nt: TGTGCCAGCACCTCGGGGCCAGATCAGCCCCAGCATTTT; cdr3_aa: CASTSGPDQPQHF
j_call: TRBJ1-1; v_call: TRBV9; d_call: -; clone_size: -; cdr3_nt: TGTGCCAGCAGCGGGACCGGGACAAGGAGCACTGAAGCTTTCTTT; cdr3_aa: CASSGTGTRSTEAFF
j_call: TRBJ1-3; v_call: TRBV5-4; d_call: -; clone_size: -; cdr3_nt: TGTGCCAGCAGCTTTGGAAACACCATATATTTT; cdr3_aa: CASSFGNTIYF
j_call: TRBJ2-5; v_call: TRBV6-1; d_call: -; clone_size: -; cdr3_nt: TGTGCCAGCAGTGAAGATCGGGGAGAGACCCAGTACTTC; cdr3_aa: CASSEDRGETQYF
j_call: TRBJ1-5; v_call: TRBV6-2/TRBV6-3; d_call: -; clone_size: once; cdr3_nt: TGTGCCAGCAGCAAGGTGGGGGCTAGCAATCAGCCCCAGCATTTT; cdr3_aa: CASSKVGASNQPQHF
j_call: TRBJ1-4; v_call: TRBV19; d_call: -; clone_size: -; cdr3_nt: TGTGCCAGTGAAGGGGGGGCGGCTAATGAAAAACTGTTTTTT; cdr3_aa: CASEGGAANEKLFF
j_call: TRBJ2-3; v_call: TRBV6-5; d_call: TRBD1; clone_size: -; cdr3_nt: TGTGCCAGCGGGGACAGAGGCACAGATACGCAGTATTTT; cdr3_aa: CASGDRGTDTQYF
j_call: TRBJ2-1; v_call: TRBV27; d_call: -; clone_size: -; cdr3_nt: TGTGCCAGCAGTCCCCGAGGGGGAGGCTCCTACAATGAGCAGTTCTTC; cdr3_aa: CASSPRGGGSYNEQFF
j_call: TRBJ2-7; v_call: TRBV4-1; d_call: TRBD2; clone_size: -; cdr3_nt: TGCGCCAGCAGCCAAGTACCCACTAGCGGGGGGGCTTACGAGCAGTACTTC; cdr3_aa: CASSQVPTSGGAYEQYF
j_call: TRBJ1-5; v_call: TRBV18; d_call: -; clone_size: -; cdr3_nt: TGTGCCAGCTCACCAGAACGTAATAGCAATCAGCCCCAGCATTTT; cdr3_aa: CASSPERNSNQPQHF
j_call: TRBJ2-1; v_call: TRBV27; d_call: TRBD2; clone_size: -; cdr3_nt: TGTGCCAGCAGTTTACTAGCGGGGGTGAACAATGAGCAGTTCTTC; cdr3_aa: CASSLLAGVNNEQFF
j_call: TRBJ2-7; v_call: TRBV2; d_call: -; clone_size: -; cdr3_nt: TGTGCCAGCAGTGAATCAGGCTCGCTATCCTACGAGCAGTACTTC; cdr3_aa: CASSESGSLSYEQYF
j_call: TRBJ2-1; v_call: TRBV12-3/TRBV12-4; d_call: -; clone_size: -; cdr3_nt: TGTGCCAGCATTGGGGGGTATGAGCAGTTCTTC; cdr3_aa: CASIGGYEQFF
j_call: TRBJ1-2; v_call: TRBV9; d_call: -; clone_size: -; cdr3_nt: TGTGCCAGCAGCGTAGGGGCGGACCTAGACTATGGCTACACCTTC; cdr3_aa: CASSVGADLDYGYTF
j_call: TRBJ2-1; v_call: TRBV7-3; d_call: -; clone_size: -; cdr3_nt: TGTGCCAGCAGCCCAATCTCAACTGGGGACTCCACCTACAATGAGCAGTTCTTC; cdr3_aa: CASSPISTGDSTYNEQFF
j_call: TRBJ1-2; v_call: TRBV5-4; d_call: -; clone_size: -; cdr3_nt: TGTGCCAGCAGCTTGGGGGGCAACTATGGCTACACCTTC; cdr3_aa: CASSLGGNYGYTF
j_call: TRBJ1-6; v_call: TRBV5-1; d_call: -; clone_size: -; cdr3_nt: TGCGCCAGCAGCTTGGTATATCGGGGTGTCGATAATTCACCCCTCCACTTT; cdr3_aa: CASSLVYRGVDNSPLHF
j_call: TRBJ2-7; v_call: TRBV6-2/TRBV6-3; d_call: -; clone_size: -; cdr3_nt: TGTGCCAGCAGTTACTCGACCCCAAAACAGGGTAACTCCTACGAGCAGTACTTC; cdr3_aa: CASSYSTPKQGNSYEQYF
j_call: TRBJ2-6; v_call: TRBV4-2; d_call: -; clone_size: -; cdr3_nt: TGTGCCAGCAGCCAAGAGCTAGGTAGGACAGTTGGGGCCAACGTCCTGACTTTC; cdr3_aa: CASSQELGRTVGANVLTF
j_call: TRBJ2-3; v_call: TRBV20-1; d_call: -; clone_size: -; cdr3_nt: TGCAGTGCTAGAGAGGTGTCGCAGTATTTT; cdr3_aa: CSAREVSQYF
j_call: TRBJ2-2; v_call: TRBV2; d_call: -; clone_size: -; cdr3_nt: TGTGCCAGCAGGCCCACCGTTATTATCCCAGGGCCCGGGGAGCTGTTTTTT; cdr3_aa: CASRPTVIIPGPGELFF
j_call: TRBJ1-6; v_call: TRBV27; d_call: -; clone_size: -; cdr3_nt: TGTGCCAGCAGGGTGGGGGGAAGCAATTCACCCCTCCACTTT; cdr3_aa: CASRVGGSNSPLHF
j_call: TRBJ1-5; v_call: TRBV6-4; d_call: -; clone_size: few; cdr3_nt: TGTGCCAGCACTCAACCCCAGAACTTGAGGCAGCCCCAGCATTTT; cdr3_aa: CASTQPQNLRQPQHF
j_call: TRBJ1-1; v_call: TRBV9; d_call: -; clone_size: -; cdr3_nt: TGTGCCAGCAGCGTAGTTCAGGAGCCTGAAGCTTTCTTT; cdr3_aa: CASSVVQEPEAFF